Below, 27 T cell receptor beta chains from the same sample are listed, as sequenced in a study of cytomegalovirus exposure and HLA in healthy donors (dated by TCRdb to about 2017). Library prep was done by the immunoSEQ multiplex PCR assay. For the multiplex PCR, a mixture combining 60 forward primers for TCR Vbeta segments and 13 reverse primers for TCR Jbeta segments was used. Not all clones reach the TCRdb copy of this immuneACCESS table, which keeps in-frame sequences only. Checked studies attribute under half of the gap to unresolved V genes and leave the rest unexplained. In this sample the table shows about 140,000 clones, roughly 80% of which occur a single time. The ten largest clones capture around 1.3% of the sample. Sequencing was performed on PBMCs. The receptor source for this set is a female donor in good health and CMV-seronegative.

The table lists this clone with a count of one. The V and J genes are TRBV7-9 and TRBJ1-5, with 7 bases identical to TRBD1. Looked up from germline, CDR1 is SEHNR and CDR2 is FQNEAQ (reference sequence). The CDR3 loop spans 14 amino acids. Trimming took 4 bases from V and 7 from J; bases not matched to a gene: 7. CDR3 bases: TGTGCCAGCAGCTCCGGGACAGAAGACCAGCCCCAGCATTTT. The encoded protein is CASSSGTEDQPQHF.

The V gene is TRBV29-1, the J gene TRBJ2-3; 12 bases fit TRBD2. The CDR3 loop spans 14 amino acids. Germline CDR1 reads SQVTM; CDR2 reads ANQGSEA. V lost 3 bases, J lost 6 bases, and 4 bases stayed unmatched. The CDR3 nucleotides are TGCAGCGTTGACGCGACTAGCGGGAGTGATACGCAGTATTTT. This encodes CSVDATSGSDTQYF.

DNA of the CDR3: TGTGCCAGCAGTTTTAGCGGGACCTCCTACAATGAGCAGTTCTTC. Its protein is CASSFSGTSYNEQFF. The chain uses TRBV28 and TRBJ2-1; TRBD2 aligns across 8 bases. CDR3 length: 15 residues. With 3 bases clipped from V and 0 bases from J, the junction kept 1 base outside the gene matches. Germline V CDR1 and CDR2: MDHEN, SYDVKM.

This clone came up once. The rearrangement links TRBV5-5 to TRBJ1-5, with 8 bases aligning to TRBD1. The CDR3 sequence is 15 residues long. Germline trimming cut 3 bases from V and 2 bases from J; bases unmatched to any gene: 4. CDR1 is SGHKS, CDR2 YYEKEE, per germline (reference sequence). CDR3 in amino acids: CASSYRGDGNQPQHF. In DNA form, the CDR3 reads TGTGCCAGCAGCTACAGGGGGGATGGCAATCAGCCCCAGCATTTT. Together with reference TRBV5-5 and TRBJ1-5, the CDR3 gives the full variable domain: DAGVTQSPTHLIKTRGQQVTLRCSPISGHKSVSWYQQVLGQGPQFIFQYYEKEERGRGNFPDRFSARQFPNYSSELNVNALLLGDSALYLCASSYRGDGNQPQHFGDGTRLSIL.

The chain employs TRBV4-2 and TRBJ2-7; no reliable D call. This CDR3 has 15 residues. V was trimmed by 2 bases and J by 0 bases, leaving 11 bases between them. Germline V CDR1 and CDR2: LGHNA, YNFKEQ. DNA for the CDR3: TGTGCCAGCAGCCAATACTTAAACCCCTCCTACGAGCAGTACTTC. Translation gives CASSQYLNPSYEQYF.

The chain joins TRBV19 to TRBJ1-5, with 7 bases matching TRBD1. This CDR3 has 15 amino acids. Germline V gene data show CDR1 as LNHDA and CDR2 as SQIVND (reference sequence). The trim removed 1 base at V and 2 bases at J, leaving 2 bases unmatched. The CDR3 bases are TGTGCCAGTAGTATAGCAGGGGGTGGCAATCAGCCCCAGCATTTT. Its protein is CASSIAGGGNQPQHF.

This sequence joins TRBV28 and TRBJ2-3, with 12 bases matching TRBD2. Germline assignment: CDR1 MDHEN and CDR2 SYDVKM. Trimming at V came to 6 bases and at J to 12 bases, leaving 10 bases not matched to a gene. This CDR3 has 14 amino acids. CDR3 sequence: CASSPSASGRGQYF. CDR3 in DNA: TGTGCCAGCAGCCCCTCCGCTAGCGGGAGGGGTCAGTATTTT.

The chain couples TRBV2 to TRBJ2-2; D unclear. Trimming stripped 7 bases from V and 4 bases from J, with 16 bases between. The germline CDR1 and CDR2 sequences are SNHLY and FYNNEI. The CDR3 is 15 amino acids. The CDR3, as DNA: TGTGCCAGCACCGAGGTACTCTCGCCCACCGGGGAGCTGTTTTTT. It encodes CASTEVLSPTGELFF.

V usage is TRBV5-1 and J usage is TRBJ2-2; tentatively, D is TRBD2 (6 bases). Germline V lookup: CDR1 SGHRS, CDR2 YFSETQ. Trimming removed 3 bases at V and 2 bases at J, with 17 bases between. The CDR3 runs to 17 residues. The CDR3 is CASSSGGPSDNTGELFF. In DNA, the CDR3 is TGCGCCAGCAGCTCCGGGGGACCATCCGATAACACCGGGGAGCTGTTTTTT.

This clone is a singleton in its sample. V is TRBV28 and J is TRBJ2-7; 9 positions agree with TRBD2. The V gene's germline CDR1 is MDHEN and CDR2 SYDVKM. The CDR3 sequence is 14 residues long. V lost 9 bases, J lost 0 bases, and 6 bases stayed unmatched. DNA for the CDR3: TGTGCCAGTGGGAGGCGGGAGGGCTCCTACGAGCAGTACTTC. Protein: CASGRREGSYEQYF.

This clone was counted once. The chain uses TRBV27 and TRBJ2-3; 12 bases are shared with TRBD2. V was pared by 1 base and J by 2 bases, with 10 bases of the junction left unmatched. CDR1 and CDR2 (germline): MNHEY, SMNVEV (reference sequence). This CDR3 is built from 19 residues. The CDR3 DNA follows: TGTGCCAGCAGTTTATGGTACCGGACTAGCGGGAAAACCACAGATACGCAGTATTTT. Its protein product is CASSLWYRTSGKTTDTQYF.

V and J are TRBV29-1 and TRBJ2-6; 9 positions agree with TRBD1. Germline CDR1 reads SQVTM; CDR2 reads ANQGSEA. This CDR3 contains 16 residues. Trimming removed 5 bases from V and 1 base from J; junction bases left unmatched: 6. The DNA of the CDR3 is TGCAGCGTTTTGGGACAGGGACCATCTGGGGCCAACGTCCTGACTTTC. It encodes CSVLGQGPSGANVLTF.

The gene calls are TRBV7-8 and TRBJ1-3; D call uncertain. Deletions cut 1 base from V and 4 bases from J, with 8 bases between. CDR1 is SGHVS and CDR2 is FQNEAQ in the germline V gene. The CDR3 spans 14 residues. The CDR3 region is CASSLGGDGNTIYF. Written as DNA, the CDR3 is TGTGCCAGCAGCTTAGGAGGAGACGGAAACACCATATATTTT.

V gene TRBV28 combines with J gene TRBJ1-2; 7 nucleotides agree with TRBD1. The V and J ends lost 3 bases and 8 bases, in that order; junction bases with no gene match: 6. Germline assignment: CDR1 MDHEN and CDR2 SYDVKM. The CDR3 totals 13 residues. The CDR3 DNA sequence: TGTGCCAGCAGTTTCAACACACAGGGGGGCTACACCTTC. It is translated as CASSFNTQGGYTF.

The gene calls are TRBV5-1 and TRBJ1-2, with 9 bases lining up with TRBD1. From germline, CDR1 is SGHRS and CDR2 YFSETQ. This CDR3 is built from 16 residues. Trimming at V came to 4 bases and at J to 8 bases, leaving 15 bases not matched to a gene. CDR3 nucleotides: TGCGCCAGCAGCGTCGAGGGACAGGGAGTTCCGCGCGGCTACACCTTC. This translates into CASSVEGQGVPRGYTF. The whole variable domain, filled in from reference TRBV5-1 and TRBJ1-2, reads KAGVTQTPRYLIKTRGQQVTLSCSPISGHRSVSWYQQTPGQGLQFLFEYFSETQRNKGNFPGRFSGRQFSNSRSEMNVSTLELGDSALYLCASSVEGQGVPRGYTFGSGTRLTVV.

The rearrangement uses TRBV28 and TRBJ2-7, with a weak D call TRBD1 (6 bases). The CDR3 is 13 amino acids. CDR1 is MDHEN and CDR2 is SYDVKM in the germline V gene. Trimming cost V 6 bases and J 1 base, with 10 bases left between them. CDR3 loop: CASSPQGSYEQYF. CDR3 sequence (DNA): TGTGCCAGCAGCCCACAGGGATCCTACGAGCAGTACTTC.

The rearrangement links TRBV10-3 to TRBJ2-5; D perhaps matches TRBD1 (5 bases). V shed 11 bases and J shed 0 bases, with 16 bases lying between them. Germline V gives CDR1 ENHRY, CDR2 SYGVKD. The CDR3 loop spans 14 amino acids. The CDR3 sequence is CAHGREPDQETQYF. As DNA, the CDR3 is TGTGCCCACGGCAGGGAACCAGACCAAGAGACCCAGTACTTC.

The CDR3 protein is CASSFPFLAGGNNEQFF. CDR3 in DNA: TGTGCCAGCAGTTTCCCCTTTCTAGCGGGAGGAAACAATGAGCAGTTCTTC. V and J are TRBV28 and TRBJ2-1; 11 nucleotides agree with TRBD2. Germline V gene data show CDR1 as MDHEN and CDR2 as SYDVKM. The CDR3 is 17 amino acids. V was clipped by 3 bases and J by 5 bases; unmatched bases: 9. The full variable domain, its missing parts supplied by reference TRBV28 and TRBJ2-1, is DVKVTQSSRYLVKRTGEKVFLECVQDMDHENMFWYRQDPGLGLRLIYFSYDVKMKEKGDIPEGYSVSREKKERFSLILESASTNQTSMYLCASSFPFLAGGNNEQFFGPGTRLTVL.

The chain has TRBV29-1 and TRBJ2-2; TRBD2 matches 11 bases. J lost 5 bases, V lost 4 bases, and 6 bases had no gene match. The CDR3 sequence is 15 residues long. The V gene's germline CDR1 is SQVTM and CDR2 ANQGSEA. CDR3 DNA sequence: TGCAGCGTTGCGGTAGCGGGAGGGGAAACCGGGGAGCTGTTTTTT. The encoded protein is CSVAVAGGETGELFF.

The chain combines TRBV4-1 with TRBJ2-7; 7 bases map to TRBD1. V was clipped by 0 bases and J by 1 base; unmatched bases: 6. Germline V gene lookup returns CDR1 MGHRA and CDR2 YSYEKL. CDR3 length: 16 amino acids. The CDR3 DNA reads TGCGCCAGCAGCCAAGATAGCGAGACAGGGTCCTACGAGCAGTACTTC. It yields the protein CASSQDSETGSYEQYF.

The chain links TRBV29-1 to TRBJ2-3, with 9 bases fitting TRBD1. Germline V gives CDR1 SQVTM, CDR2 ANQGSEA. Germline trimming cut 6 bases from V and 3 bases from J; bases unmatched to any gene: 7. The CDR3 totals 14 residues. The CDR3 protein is CSVPRDRVTDTQYF. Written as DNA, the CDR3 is TGCAGCGTCCCCCGGGACAGGGTTACAGATACGCAGTATTTT.

CDR3 residues: CASSVARGDEQYF. The CDR3 DNA sequence: TGTGCCAGCAGTGTGGCCAGGGGAGACGAGCAGTACTTC. V and J are TRBV6-1 and TRBJ2-7, with a weak D call TRBD1 (6 bases). Trimming shortened V by 4 bases and J by 5 bases, and 12 bases separated the two germline ends. The CDR3 is 13 amino acids. Germline V gives CDR1 MNHNS, CDR2 SASEGT.

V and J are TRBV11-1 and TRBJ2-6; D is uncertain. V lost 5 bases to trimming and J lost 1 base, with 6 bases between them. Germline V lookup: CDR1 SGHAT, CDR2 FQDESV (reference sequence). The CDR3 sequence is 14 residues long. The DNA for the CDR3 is TGTGCCAGCAGCGCTCTATCTGGGGCCAACGTCCTGACTTTC. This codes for CASSALSGANVLTF.

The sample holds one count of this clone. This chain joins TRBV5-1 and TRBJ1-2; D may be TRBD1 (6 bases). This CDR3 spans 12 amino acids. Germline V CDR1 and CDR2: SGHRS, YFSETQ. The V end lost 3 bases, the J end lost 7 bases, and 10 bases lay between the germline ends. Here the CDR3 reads CASSSGAGGYTF. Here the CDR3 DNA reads TGCGCCAGCAGCTCAGGGGCCGGTGGCTACACCTTC.

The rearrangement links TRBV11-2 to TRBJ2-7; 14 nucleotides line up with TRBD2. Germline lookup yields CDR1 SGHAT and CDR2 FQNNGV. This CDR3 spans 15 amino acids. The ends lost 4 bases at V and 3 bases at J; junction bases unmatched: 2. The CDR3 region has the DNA TGTGCCAGCAGCTCCGGGACTAGCGGGAGCTACGAGCAGTACTTC. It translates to CASSSGTSGSYEQYF.

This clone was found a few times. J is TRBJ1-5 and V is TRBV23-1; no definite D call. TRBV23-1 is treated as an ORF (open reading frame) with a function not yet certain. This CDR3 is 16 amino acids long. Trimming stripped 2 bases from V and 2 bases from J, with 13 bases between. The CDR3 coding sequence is TGCGCCAGCAGTCAACCAGAGGATTTCGGCAATCAGCCCCAGCATTTT. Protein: CASSQPEDFGNQPQHF.

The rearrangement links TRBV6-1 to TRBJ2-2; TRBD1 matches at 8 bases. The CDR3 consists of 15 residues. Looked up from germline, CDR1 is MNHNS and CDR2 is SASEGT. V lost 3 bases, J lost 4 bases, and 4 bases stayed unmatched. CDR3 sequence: CASSEDRVGTGELFF. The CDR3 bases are TGTGCCAGCAGTGAGGACAGGGTGGGCACCGGGGAGCTGTTTTTT.